This T cell receptor (beta chain) originates from a study of cytomegalovirus exposure and HLA in healthy donors. Notes on the study in general: The productive fraction for most TCR beta V segments was about 90% or about 30% in an earlier analysis. Available immune exposure information was restricted to CMV serostatus only. Accurate HLA-A and HLA-B prediction from TCR beta sequences was reported for most subjects.

PCR primers comprised 60 Vbeta and 13 Jbeta primers. Repertoires were generated with immunoSEQ multiplex PCR, while TCRdb's copy carries only in-frame clones and drops some. The table has about 92,000 clones, roughly 80% seen once. A word on this clone: Antigen unknown.

Deletions cut 4 bases from V and 7 bases from J, with 16 bases between. Germline CDR1 and CDR2: SEHNR and FQNEAQ (reference sequence). The CDR3 has 14 residues. V gene TRBV7-9 combines with J gene TRBJ1-2; D call uncertain. The sequence derives from a girl aged 2 to 10 in good health and CMV-seropositive. The sequenced material came from PBMCs. The CDR3 loop is CASSSTASLGGYTF. The CDR3 region has the DNA TGTGCCAGCAGCTCTACAGCCAGCTTAGGTGGCTACACCTTC.